Listed below are T cell receptor beta chains from one sample, sequenced in a study of EBV T-cell therapy then PD-1 blockade in nasopharyngeal carcinoma. The antigens for these receptors are not known. Profiled with immunoSEQ multiplex PCR; TCRdb holds only in-frame clones, not every one. The sample shows roughly 17,000 clones, approximately 88% of them seen only once. Material: CD8+ T cells from blood, obtained at day 0 from a patient whose treatment included autologous EBV-specific T cells and nivolumab. These receptors were taken from a man aged 40-49 years with nasopharyngeal carcinoma. The CDR3 runs from the conserved cysteine through the conserved F or W. A D gene is named only where the DNA matches it firmly. Not all rows give a size; the values are once, few, many and, for expanded clones, a class.

TRBV7-3,TRBJ2-5,TRBD2,-,TGTGCCAGCAGCTTAATCGGGTCTAGCGGGGGGGAGACCCAGTACTTC,CASSLIGSSGGETQYF
TRBV4-2,TRBJ2-1,-,once,TGTGCCAGCAGCCAAGAACAGCGGAGCTCCTACAATGAGCAGTTCTTC,CASSQEQRSSYNEQFF
TRBV7-6,TRBJ2-7,-,once,TGTGCCAGCAGCTTATGGCGGCCAGCCGAGCAGTACTTC,CASSLWRPAEQYF
TRBV7-2,TRBJ1-4,-,-,TGTGCCAGCAGCGGGGGTGGGGGTGACGAAAAACTGTTTTTT,CASSGGGGDEKLFF
TRBV27,TRBJ2-7,-,-,TGTGCCAGCAGTTTAGGGGCAGGGGCATTTCCCTACGAGCAGTACTTC,CASSLGAGAFPYEQYF
TRBV28,TRBJ2-7,TRBD1,-,TGTGCCAGCAGTGCCGGGACAGGGGTGGGCGAGCAGTACTTC,CASSAGTGVGEQYF
TRBV4-3,TRBJ2-3,-,-,TGCGCCAGCAGCCCCATCACCGGGGGCCCTAGCACAGATACGCAGTATTTT,CASSPITGGPSTDTQYF
TRBV6-4,TRBJ1-2,TRBD1,-,TGTGCCAGCAGTGTCGACGACAGGGGGCTAATGGGCTACACCTTC,CASSVDDRGLMGYTF
TRBV4-3,TRBJ1-2,-,-,TGCGCCAGCAGCCAAGAGGGGACTTTACACTATGGCTACACCTTC,CASSQEGTLHYGYTF
TRBV15,TRBJ2-3,TRBD1,-,TGTGCCACCAGCAGAGAGGGGGACAGGGGAAGCACAGATACGCAGTATTTT,CATSREGDRGSTDTQYF
TRBV6-4,TRBJ2-2,-,-,TGTGCCAGCAGTGAGGGTGCCCAGAGTACCGGGGAGCTGTTTTTT,CASSEGAQSTGELFF
TRBV9,TRBJ2-2,-,-,TGTGCCAGCAGCGTATACGGGGGGCCGAACGCCGGGGAGCTGTTTTTT,CASSVYGGPNAGELFF